This is a list of T cell receptor beta chains from one sample in a study of CD8 T cells in ankylosing spondylitis. Each CDR3 protein is one row after TCRdb ran MiXCR on the 5' RACE reads. The sample lists 750,000 to 850,000 distinct CDR3 sequences, 12% seen once, with around 0.51% in the top ten. Sequenced: blood, either unsorted or a sorted T cell fraction (not recorded which). The origin of the receptors is a male donor with ankylosing spondylitis. Both conserved end residues are part of each CDR3. The order of the fields is D gene, J gene, clone size, V gene, CDR3 DNA, CDR3 protein. D genes are given only for firm matches. Clone size, where shown, is once, few, many, or a class for clones that have expanded.

d_call: .
j_call: TRBJ1-1
clone_size: .
v_call: TRBV29-1
cdr3_nt: TGCAGCGTTTTTGGGGGCGCAGGAAACACTGAAGCTTTCTTT
cdr3_aa: CSVFGGAGNTEAFF

d_call: .
j_call: TRBJ2-2
clone_size: .
v_call: TRBV20-1
cdr3_nt: TGCAGTGCTAGAGGTGTTTGGGGGCGCGACACCGGGGAGCTGTTTTTT
cdr3_aa: CSARGVWGRDTGELFF

d_call: .
j_call: TRBJ1-1
clone_size: .
v_call: TRBV7-9
cdr3_nt: TGTGCCAGCAGCAGGGGTGAGGGGAAGGGTGAAGCTTTCTTT
cdr3_aa: CASSRGEGKGEAFF

d_call: .
j_call: TRBJ2-5
clone_size: many
v_call: TRBV12-3/TRBV12-4
cdr3_nt: TGTGCCAGCAGCTTACAAGGAGAGACCCAGTACTTC
cdr3_aa: CASSLQGETQYF

d_call: TRBD2
j_call: TRBJ2-1
clone_size: .
v_call: TRBV5-1
cdr3_nt: TGCGCCAGCAGCTGGGGTCTAGCGGGAGAGAGGTACAATGAGCAGTTCTTC
cdr3_aa: CASSWGLAGERYNEQFF

d_call: TRBD2
j_call: TRBJ2-1
clone_size: .
v_call: TRBV5-1
cdr3_nt: TGCGCCAGCACTGGTGGCGGGAGGGGTAATGAGCAGTTCTTC
cdr3_aa: CASTGGGRGNEQFF

d_call: TRBD1
j_call: TRBJ2-7
clone_size: .
v_call: TRBV19
cdr3_nt: TGTGCCAGTAGTAACTCATGGACAGGGGGCGTTTACGAGCAGTACTTC
cdr3_aa: CASSNSWTGGVYEQYF

d_call: TRBD2
j_call: TRBJ2-3
clone_size: few
v_call: TRBV20-1
cdr3_nt: TGCAGTGCTAGCCCTAGCGGGATCGGATCAGATACGCAGTATTTT
cdr3_aa: CSASPSGIGSDTQYF

d_call: .
j_call: TRBJ1-2
clone_size: .
v_call: TRBV12-3/TRBV12-4
cdr3_nt: TGTGCCAGCAGCCTAGACGGGACACCTCTTTCATACTATGGCTACACCTTC
cdr3_aa: CASSLDGTPLSYYGYTF

d_call: TRBD1
j_call: TRBJ1-1
clone_size: .
v_call: TRBV20-1
cdr3_nt: TGCAGTGCTTTACACAGGGGAAACACTGAAGCTTTCTTT
cdr3_aa: CSALHRGNTEAFF

d_call: .
j_call: TRBJ2-7
clone_size: few
v_call: TRBV10-3
cdr3_nt: TGTGCCATCAGTGAAGGTTTTTCCCCTCCCGAGCAGTACTTC
cdr3_aa: CAISEGFSPPEQYF

d_call: .
j_call: TRBJ1-6
clone_size: few
v_call: TRBV6-2/TRBV6-3
cdr3_nt: TGTGCCAGCAGTTACGACCCAGACTCAAATTCACCCCTCCACTTT
cdr3_aa: CASSYDPDSNSPLHF

d_call: .
j_call: TRBJ2-1
clone_size: .
v_call: TRBV12-3/TRBV12-4
cdr3_nt: TGTGCCAGCAGTCCCCGGATGGCGGGGGAGCAGTTCTTC
cdr3_aa: CASSPRMAGEQFF

d_call: .
j_call: TRBJ2-5
clone_size: .
v_call: TRBV5-1
cdr3_nt: TGCGCCAGCAGCGAGGGGTGGACCCAGTACTTC
cdr3_aa: CASSEGWTQYF

d_call: .
j_call: TRBJ2-7
clone_size: few
v_call: TRBV21-1
cdr3_nt: TGTGCCAGCAGCCTCAGGGGGCGACATTCCTACGAGCAGTACTTC
cdr3_aa: CASSLRGRHSYEQYF

d_call: .
j_call: TRBJ2-2
clone_size: .
v_call: TRBV20-1
cdr3_nt: TGCAGTGCTAGAGATCTAAGAGGTTTCACCGGGGAGCTGTTTTTT
cdr3_aa: CSARDLRGFTGELFF

d_call: .
j_call: TRBJ2-3
clone_size: .
v_call: TRBV25-1
cdr3_nt: TGTGCCAGCAGTGATTCTGGGACCCGGACGCAGTATTTT
cdr3_aa: CASSDSGTRTQYF

d_call: TRBD2
j_call: TRBJ2-1
clone_size: .
v_call: TRBV7-9
cdr3_nt: TGTGCCAGCAGCGTGACTAGCGGGAGGAGATGGAATGAGCAGTTCTTC
cdr3_aa: CASSVTSGRRWNEQFF

d_call: .
j_call: TRBJ2-5
clone_size: few
v_call: TRBV6-1
cdr3_nt: TGTGCCAGCAGTCCCAGGGATCTGTACCAAGAGACCCAGTACTTC
cdr3_aa: CASSPRDLYQETQYF

d_call: .
j_call: TRBJ1-1
clone_size: .
v_call: TRBV7-2
cdr3_nt: TGTGCCAGCAGCTCCTTAATCCCGGACTCCAATTGG
cdr3_aa: CASSSLIPDSNW

d_call: .
j_call: TRBJ1-2
clone_size: few
v_call: TRBV20-1
cdr3_nt: TGCAGTGCGAAAGACAACAACTATGGCTACACCTTC
cdr3_aa: CSAKDNNYGYTF

d_call: .
j_call: TRBJ2-1
clone_size: many
v_call: TRBV4-3
cdr3_nt: TGCGCCAGCAGCCAGGCAATAGCGGCAAGCTCCTACAATGAGCAGTTCTTC
cdr3_aa: CASSQAIAASSYNEQFF

d_call: TRBD2
j_call: TRBJ2-2
clone_size: .
v_call: TRBV19
cdr3_nt: TGTGCCAGTAGGACCCCCCCGTGGTCCCGCGGAGCTAGCGGGAGCACCGGGGAGCTGTTTTTT
cdr3_aa: CASRTPPWSRGASGSTGELFF

d_call: TRBD1
j_call: TRBJ2-1
clone_size: few
v_call: TRBV7-2
cdr3_nt: TGTGCCAGCAGCTTGGACTCTAACAGGGGCAATGAGCAGTTCTTC
cdr3_aa: CASSLDSNRGNEQFF

d_call: TRBD2
j_call: TRBJ2-1
clone_size: .
v_call: TRBV20-1
cdr3_nt: TGCAGTGCTAGAGATGGGACTAGAATTTGGGAGCAGTTCTTC
cdr3_aa: CSARDGTRIWEQFF

d_call: .
j_call: TRBJ1-3
clone_size: few
v_call: TRBV7-2
cdr3_nt: TGTGCCAGCAGCTTAGGCTTGGATTCTGGAAACACCATATATTTT
cdr3_aa: CASSLGLDSGNTIYF

d_call: .
j_call: TRBJ2-3
clone_size: few
v_call: TRBV7-3
cdr3_nt: TGTGCCAGCAGCTCCATGGGCGGAGAAGATACGCAGTATTTT
cdr3_aa: CASSSMGGEDTQYF

d_call: TRBD2
j_call: TRBJ2-3
clone_size: few
v_call: TRBV6-1
cdr3_nt: TGTGCCAGCAGTGAGACTAGCGGGAGAGCGCAGTATTTT
cdr3_aa: CASSETSGRAQYF

d_call: .
j_call: TRBJ2-7
clone_size: .
v_call: TRBV20-1
cdr3_nt: TGCAGTGCTAGAGCAGCGGCAGGTTCCTACGAGCAGTACTTC
cdr3_aa: CSARAAAGSYEQYF

d_call: .
j_call: TRBJ1-2
clone_size: few
v_call: TRBV21-1
cdr3_nt: TGTGCCCGCAGGGGTGGCTACACCTTC
cdr3_aa: CARRGGYTF

d_call: .
j_call: TRBJ1-6
clone_size: .
v_call: TRBV28
cdr3_nt: TGTGCCAGCGCCACTTTTGACAGTCGAAGCTCCTATAATTCACCCCTCCACTTT
cdr3_aa: CASATFDSRSSYNSPLHF

d_call: TRBD1
j_call: TRBJ1-1
clone_size: many
v_call: TRBV7-2
cdr3_nt: TGTGCCAGCAGCTCAACAGGGGGCTGGACTGAAGCTTTCTTT
cdr3_aa: CASSSTGGWTEAFF

d_call: TRBD2
j_call: TRBJ2-3
clone_size: .
v_call: TRBV7-8
cdr3_nt: TGTGCCAGCAGCCACCCCCGGACTAGCGGGAAAACAGATACGCAGTATTTT
cdr3_aa: CASSHPRTSGKTDTQYF

d_call: .
j_call: TRBJ1-4
clone_size: .
v_call: TRBV10-3
cdr3_nt: TGTGCCATCCGGGGGTCGACAAAGACTAATGAAAAACTGTTTTTT
cdr3_aa: CAIRGSTKTNEKLFF

d_call: TRBD1
j_call: TRBJ1-6
clone_size: few
v_call: TRBV4-2
cdr3_nt: TGTGCCAGCAGCCGGGGTTATAAGACAGGGATCCCCCTCCACTTT
cdr3_aa: CASSRGYKTGIPLHF

d_call: TRBD1
j_call: TRBJ2-1
clone_size: .
v_call: TRBV7-8
cdr3_nt: TGTGCCAGCAGCTTATTACAGGGGGTAGGGCAGTTCTTC
cdr3_aa: CASSLLQGVGQFF

d_call: .
j_call: TRBJ2-7
clone_size: .
v_call: TRBV20-1
cdr3_nt: TGCAGTGCTAGAGTGTTCCGGGACGGCGACGAGCAGTACTTC
cdr3_aa: CSARVFRDGDEQYF

d_call: TRBD2
j_call: TRBJ2-1
clone_size: .
v_call: TRBV20-1
cdr3_nt: TGCAGTGCCCCCCCCATAGCGGGGCTGTCCTACAATGAGCAGTTCTTC
cdr3_aa: CSAPPIAGLSYNEQFF

d_call: .
j_call: TRBJ2-1
clone_size: .
v_call: TRBV20-1
cdr3_nt: TGCAGTGCTAGATTTGGCGGGTACTCCTACAATGAGCAGTTCTTC
cdr3_aa: CSARFGGYSYNEQFF

d_call: TRBD1
j_call: TRBJ1-1
clone_size: .
v_call: TRBV28
cdr3_nt: TGTGCCAGCAGGCCTTGGACAGGGGCCTTTCCTTTCTTT
cdr3_aa: CASRPWTGAFPFF

d_call: .
j_call: TRBJ1-1
clone_size: .
v_call: TRBV28
cdr3_nt: TGTGCCAGCAGGCAGGGGATCTCTGAAGCTTTCTTT
cdr3_aa: CASRQGISEAFF

d_call: TRBD1
j_call: TRBJ1-1
clone_size: many
v_call: TRBV6-1
cdr3_nt: TGTGCCAGCAATACAGGGGGCGCGGACCCTGAAGCTTTCTTT
cdr3_aa: CASNTGGADPEAFF

d_call: .
j_call: TRBJ2-1
clone_size: few
v_call: TRBV20-1
cdr3_nt: TGCAGTGCTAGAGGACTAGTGGCCAAGAGCTCCTACAATGAGCAGTTCTTC
cdr3_aa: CSARGLVAKSSYNEQFF

d_call: .
j_call: TRBJ2-2
clone_size: few
v_call: TRBV10-3
cdr3_nt: TGTGCCATCACGGCGGTTGCCACGAACACCGGGGAGCTGTTTTTT
cdr3_aa: CAITAVATNTGELFF

d_call: .
j_call: TRBJ2-3
clone_size: .
v_call: TRBV7-9
cdr3_nt: TGTGCCAGCAGCTTTGGGGCTGGACACTACACAGATACGCAGTATTTT
cdr3_aa: CASSFGAGHYTDTQYF

d_call: .
j_call: TRBJ1-5
clone_size: .
v_call: TRBV24-1
cdr3_nt: TGTGCCACCAGTGGTCAACCGGGCCAGCCCCAGCATTTT
cdr3_aa: CATSGQPGQPQHF

d_call: TRBD1
j_call: TRBJ1-1
clone_size: .
v_call: TRBV20-1
cdr3_nt: TGCAGTGCTACTGGACAGGATAACACTGAAGCTTTCTTT
cdr3_aa: CSATGQDNTEAFF

d_call: .
j_call: TRBJ2-3
clone_size: few
v_call: TRBV7-3
cdr3_nt: TGTGCCAGCAGCTATAACCTCGTCGGACCACAGTATTTT
cdr3_aa: CASSYNLVGPQYF

d_call: .
j_call: TRBJ1-1
clone_size: few
v_call: TRBV11-2
cdr3_nt: TGTGCCTGGGGGATGAACACTGAAGCTTTCTTT
cdr3_aa: CAWGMNTEAFF

d_call: .
j_call: TRBJ1-6
clone_size: many
v_call: TRBV20-1
cdr3_nt: TGCAGTGCTTTCAGGGTCAGGAATTCACCCCTCCACTTT
cdr3_aa: CSAFRVRNSPLHF

d_call: .
j_call: TRBJ2-7
clone_size: few
v_call: TRBV28
cdr3_nt: TGTGCCAGCAGTTTATTGCCAACCCAGCAGTACTTC
cdr3_aa: CASSLLPTQQYF

d_call: .
j_call: TRBJ2-2
clone_size: .
v_call: TRBV20-1
cdr3_nt: TGCAGTGCGAGACCCCCGGGCACCGGGGAGCTGTTTTTT
cdr3_aa: CSARPPGTGELFF

d_call: .
j_call: TRBJ2-5
clone_size: .
v_call: TRBV5-6
cdr3_nt: TGTGCCAGCAGCTGGGGCCTGGGAGAGACCCAGTACTTC
cdr3_aa: CASSWGLGETQYF

d_call: TRBD1
j_call: TRBJ2-5
clone_size: few
v_call: TRBV5-1
cdr3_nt: TGCGCCAGCAGCTCGGGACAGGGGCCTTGGGAGACCCAGTACTTC
cdr3_aa: CASSSGQGPWETQYF